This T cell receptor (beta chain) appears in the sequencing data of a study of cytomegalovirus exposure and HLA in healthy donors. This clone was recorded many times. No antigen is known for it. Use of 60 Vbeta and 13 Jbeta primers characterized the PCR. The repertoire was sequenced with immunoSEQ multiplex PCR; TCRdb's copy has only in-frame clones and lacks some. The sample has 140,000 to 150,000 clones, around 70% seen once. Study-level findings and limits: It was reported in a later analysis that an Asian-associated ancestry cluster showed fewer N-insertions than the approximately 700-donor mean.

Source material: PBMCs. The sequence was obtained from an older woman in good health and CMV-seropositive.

This CDR3 reads CASSPQGEAFF. CDR3 coding DNA: TGTGCCAGCAGCCCCCAGGGGGAAGCTTTCTTT. The V call is TRBV7-9, the J call TRBJ1-1, with a possible D match to TRBD1 (6 bases). V was pared by 5 bases and J by 8 bases, with 9 bases between. CDR3 length equals 11 residues. Germline values: CDR1 SEHNR, CDR2 FQNEAQ (reference sequence).